This is a list of T cell receptor beta chains from one sample in a study of T cell responses to AZD1222 COVID-19 vaccine. Method: immunoSEQ multiplex PCR; TCRdb's copy keeps in-frame clones and lacks some. The sample lists some 100,000 clones, around nine tenths seen once, with over 3% in the top ten. Sequenced material: peripheral blood, taken on day 0 of AZD1222 vaccination. The receptors come from an adult in good health. CDR3s include the opening cysteine and the closing phenylalanine or tryptophan. D genes are given only for firm matches. Only some rows state a clone size, as once, few, many or a class for expanded clones.

NA	TRBV11-2	NA	TRBJ2-1	TGTGCCAGCAGCTTAGATCACAATGAGCAGTTCTTC	CASSLDHNEQFF
NA	TRBV7-2	NA	TRBJ1-2	TGTGCCAGCAGCTCTCAGTTGGGTGGCTACACCTTC	CASSSQLGGYTF
NA	TRBV27	once	TRBJ1-3	TGTGCCAGCAGACCCTTGGACAGCTCTGGAAACACCATATATTTT	CASRPLDSSGNTIYF
TRBD1	TRBV7-8	NA	TRBJ1-6	TGTGCCAGCAGCCGGACAGGGTCGGATTCACCCCTCCACTTT	CASSRTGSDSPLHF
NA	TRBV6-2/TRBV6-3	NA	TRBJ2-1	TGTGCCAGCAGTGATTATAAAGGAGGGAGCTCCTACAATGAGCAGTTCTTC	CASSDYKGGSSYNEQFF
NA	TRBV7-6	NA	TRBJ1-1	TGTGCCAGCAGCTCGGCCCGGGGGATGAACACTGAAGCTTTCTTT	CASSSARGMNTEAFF
TRBD1	TRBV28	NA	TRBJ2-2	TGTGCCAGCAGTCGGGACAGGGGGACAGGGGAGCTGTTTTTT	CASSRDRGTGELFF
TRBD1	TRBV9	NA	TRBJ1-2	TGTGCCAGCAGCGGAGACAGGGGCTTTGGCTACACCTTC	CASSGDRGFGYTF
NA	TRBV11-2	NA	TRBJ1-6	TGTGCCAGCAGCCCAGGAGGCATTTGGGACTATAATTCACCCCTCCACTTT	CASSPGGIWDYNSPLHF
NA	TRBV21-1	once	TRBJ1-3	TGTGCCAGCAGCAGAGTTTGGCAATGTTGCCCCGGAAACACCATATATTTT	CASSRVWQCCPGNTIYF
TRBD1	TRBV5-4	NA	TRBJ2-5	TGTGCCAGCAGCTTGGGGACAGGATTTTCCCCCCAGTACTTC	CASSLGTGFSPQYF
NA	TRBV19	NA	TRBJ1-2	TGTGCCAGTAGCAGCGTTTCATTAGGGCCAGAAGCCGCTGGCTACACCTTC	CASSSVSLGPEAAGYTF
TRBD1	TRBV6-5	NA	TRBJ1-2	TGTGCCAGCAGAAGGACAGGGGAAAGCAGCTATGGCTACACCTTC	CASRRTGESSYGYTF
NA	TRBV5-1	few	TRBJ1-5	TGCGCCAGCAGCGCCAGGTTGAGCAATCAGCCCCAGCATTTT	CASSARLSNQPQHF
NA	TRBV6-6	NA	TRBJ1-2	TGTGCCAGCCGAACTGATAACTATGGCTACACCTTC	CASRTDNYGYTF
NA	TRBV11-2	NA	TRBJ2-5	TGTGCCAGCAGCTCCGGGACAAGGGTCGGAGAGACCCAGTACTTC	CASSSGTRVGETQYF
NA	TRBV28	NA	TRBJ1-5	TGTGCCAGCAGTTTGGTTGCGGGTCAGCCCCAGCATTTT	CASSLVAGQPQHF
TRBD2	TRBV15	NA	TRBJ2-1	TGTGCCACCAGCAGAGATTTTGGTAGCGGGGGAAACAATGAGCAGTTCTTC	CATSRDFGSGGNNEQFF
NA	TRBV6-1	NA	TRBJ1-5	TGTGCCAGCAGTGGAGACAGGTTATATAGCAATCAGCCCCAGCATTTT	CASSGDRLYSNQPQHF
TRBD2	TRBV29-1	NA	TRBJ2-5	TGCAGCGTTGAAGCCCCCACCCCGACTAGCGGGGGGGCCGTGGAGACCCAGTACTTC	CSVEAPTPTSGGAVETQYF
NA	TRBV7-2	NA	TRBJ2-3	TGTGCCAGCAGCTTAGGGATAATTAGCACAGATACGCAGTATTTT	CASSLGIISTDTQYF
NA	TRBV19	NA	TRBJ2-7	TGTGCCAGTAGTATAGGCCGAGGGGGTGAGCAGTACTTC	CASSIGRGGEQYF
TRBD2	TRBV6-6	NA	TRBJ2-5	TGTGCCAGCAGCCCTCTAGCGGGGGGGTCCCAAGAGACCCAGTACTTC	CASSPLAGGSQETQYF
NA	TRBV4-1	NA	TRBJ2-3	TGCGCCAGCAGCCAGCGGCTACCGCGGGATACGCAGTATTTT	CASSQRLPRDTQYF
NA	TRBV28	NA	TRBJ1-5	TGTGCCAGTGCAGGGGCCAGGGCCCAGCATTTT	CASAGARAQHF
NA	TRBV6-2/TRBV6-3	few	TRBJ2-7	TGTGCCAGCAGTGGGGGCGTCAGGGCGCAGTACTTC	CASSGGVRAQYF
NA	TRBV7-3	NA	TRBJ1-1	TGTGCCAGCAGGTCTAATCCGAACACTGAAGCTTTCTTT	CASRSNPNTEAFF
NA	TRBV4-1	NA	TRBJ1-4	TGCGCCAGCAGCCGGATGGGTTGGGGGGCGGGGGAAAAACTGTTTTTT	CASSRMGWGAGEKLFF
TRBD1	TRBV18	NA	TRBJ1-2	TGTGCCAGCAGCTTACAGGGGGACTATGGCTACACCTTC	CASSLQGDYGYTF
NA	TRBV7-2	NA	TRBJ1-1	TGTGCCAGCGGCAGGAGAACTGAAGCTTTCTTT	CASGRRTEAFF
NA	TRBV19	few	TRBJ2-5	TGTGCCAGTAGTCGGACAGAAGAGACCCAGTACTTC	CASSRTEETQYF
NA	TRBV7-6	many	TRBJ1-6	TGTGCCAGCAGCTCACAGGGTGGAGCCCTCCACTTT	CASSSQGGALHF
NA	TRBV4-2	NA	TRBJ2-3	TGTGCCAGCAGCCAAGAACGCCTACCGGGGGTTGGAAGCACAGATACGCAGTATTTT	CASSQERLPGVGSTDTQYF
NA	TRBV30	NA	TRBJ1-1	TGTGCCTGGGCCGCTACAGGCAACACTGAAGCTTTCTTT	CAWAATGNTEAFF
NA	TRBV7-8	NA	TRBJ1-3	TGTGCCAGCAGCTCTGAGACAAGACGTATAAGAAACACCATATATTTT	CASSSETRRIRNTIYF
NA	TRBV18	NA	TRBJ2-5	TGTGCCAGCTCACCATGGGGGGCCGCTCAAGAGACCCAGTACTTC	CASSPWGAAQETQYF
NA	TRBV29-1	few	TRBJ2-7	TGCAGCGTCGGGGACTCGTTCTCCTACGAGCAGTACTTC	CSVGDSFSYEQYF
NA	TRBV6-6	few	TRBJ1-1	TGTGCCAGCAGTATACAGGGTGTAGGCACTGAAGCTTTCTTT	CASSIQGVGTEAFF
TRBD1	TRBV10-3	NA	TRBJ1-1	TGTGCCATCAGTGACTTACAGGGGGTGACGGCTTTCTTT	CAISDLQGVTAFF
NA	TRBV6-1	NA	TRBJ2-5	TGTGCCAGCAGTGAATCGGGGGTTCAAGAGACCCAGTACTTC	CASSESGVQETQYF
NA	TRBV6-4	NA	TRBJ2-7	TGTGCCAGTCCCCTCGGGGGTCAGGGGGGTAAAAGAACCTCCTACGAGCAGTACTTC	CASPLGGQGGKRTSYEQYF
TRBD1	TRBV27	NA	TRBJ1-3	TGTGCCAGCAGTCCGACAGGGAGGACTGGAAACACCATATATTTT	CASSPTGRTGNTIYF
NA	TRBV18	NA	TRBJ1-5	TGTGCCAGCTCACCCGGGGGGCTTAGGGATAATCAGCCCCAGCATTTT	CASSPGGLRDNQPQHF
NA	TRBV5-1	NA	TRBJ2-1	TGCGCCAGCTCTTCGGTAGCGAATGAGCAGTTCTTC	CASSSVANEQFF
NA	TRBV20-1	NA	TRBJ1-5	TGCAGTGCTAGTTCCGACACTTTTAGCAATCAGCCCCAGCATTTT	CSASSDTFSNQPQHF
NA	TRBV30	few	TRBJ1-5	TGTGCCTGGCAGGGGATGGGAACCAATCAGCCCCAGCATTTT	CAWQGMGTNQPQHF
NA	TRBV10-3	NA	TRBJ2-7	TGTGCCATCAGTGCCGGGTCCATCACCGAATACAGCCCCTACGAGCAGTACTTC	CAISAGSITEYSPYEQYF
NA	TRBV6-5	NA	TRBJ1-1	TGTGCCAGCAGCAGAGGGTCGGACAGTGAAGCTTTCTTT	CASSRGSDSEAFF
TRBD1	TRBV15	NA	TRBJ2-3	TGTGCCACCAGCAAGACAGGGGGGGTAGATACGCAGTATTTT	CATSKTGGVDTQYF
TRBD1	TRBV28	NA	TRBJ1-1	TGTGCCAGCAGTCCACCAAACAGGGGGGGGGCTTTCTTT	CASSPPNRGGAFF